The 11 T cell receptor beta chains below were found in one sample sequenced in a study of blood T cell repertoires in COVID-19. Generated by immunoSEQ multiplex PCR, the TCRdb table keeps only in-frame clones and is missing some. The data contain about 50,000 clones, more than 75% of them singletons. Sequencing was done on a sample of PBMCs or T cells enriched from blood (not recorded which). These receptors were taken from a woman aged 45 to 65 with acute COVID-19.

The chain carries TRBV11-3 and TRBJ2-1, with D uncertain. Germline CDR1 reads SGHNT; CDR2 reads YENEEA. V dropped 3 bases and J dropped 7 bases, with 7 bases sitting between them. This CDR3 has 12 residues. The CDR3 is CASSFRQNEQFF. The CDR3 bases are TGTGCCAGCAGCTTCAGACAAAATGAGCAGTTCTTC.

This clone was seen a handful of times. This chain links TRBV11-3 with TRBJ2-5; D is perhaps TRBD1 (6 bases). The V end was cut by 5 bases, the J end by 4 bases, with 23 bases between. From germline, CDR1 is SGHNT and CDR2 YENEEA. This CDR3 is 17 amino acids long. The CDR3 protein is CASSGFTLQGVGETQYF. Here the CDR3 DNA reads TGTGCCAGCAGCGGGTTTACGCTACAGGGAGTAGGAGAGACCCAGTACTTC.

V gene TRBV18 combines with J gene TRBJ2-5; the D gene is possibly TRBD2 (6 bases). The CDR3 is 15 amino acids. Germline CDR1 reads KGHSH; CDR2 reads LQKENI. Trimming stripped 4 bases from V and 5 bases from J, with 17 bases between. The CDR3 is CASSLDSIGGETQYF. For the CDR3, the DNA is TGTGCCAGCTCACTGGACTCCATTGGGGGGGAGACCCAGTACTTC.

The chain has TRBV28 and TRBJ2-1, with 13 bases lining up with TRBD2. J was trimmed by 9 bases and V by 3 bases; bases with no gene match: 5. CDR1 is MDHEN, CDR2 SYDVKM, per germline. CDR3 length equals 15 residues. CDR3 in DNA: TGTGCCAGCAGTTTGACTAGCGGGGGGCTGGGTGAGCAGTTCTTC. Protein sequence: CASSLTSGGLGEQFF.

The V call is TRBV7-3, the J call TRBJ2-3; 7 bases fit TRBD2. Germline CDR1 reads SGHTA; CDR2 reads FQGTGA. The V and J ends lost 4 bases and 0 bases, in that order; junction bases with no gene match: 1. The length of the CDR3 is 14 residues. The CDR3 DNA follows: TGTGCCAGCAGCTCCGGGGGGAGCACAGATACGCAGTATTTT. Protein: CASSSGGSTDTQYF. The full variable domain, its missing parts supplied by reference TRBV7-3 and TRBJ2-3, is GAGVSQTPSNKVTEKGKYVELRCDPISGHTALYWYRQSLGQGPEFLIYFQGTGAADDSGLPNDRFFAVRPEGSVSTLKIQRTERGDSAVYLCASSSGGSTDTQYFGPGTRLTVL.

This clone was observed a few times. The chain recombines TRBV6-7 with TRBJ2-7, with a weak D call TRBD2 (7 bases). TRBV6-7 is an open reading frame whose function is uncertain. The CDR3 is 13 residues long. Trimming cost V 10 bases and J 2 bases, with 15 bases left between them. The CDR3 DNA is TGTGCCAACTCCCGGGGGGCCCCCTACGAGCAGTACTTC. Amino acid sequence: CANSRGAPYEQYF.

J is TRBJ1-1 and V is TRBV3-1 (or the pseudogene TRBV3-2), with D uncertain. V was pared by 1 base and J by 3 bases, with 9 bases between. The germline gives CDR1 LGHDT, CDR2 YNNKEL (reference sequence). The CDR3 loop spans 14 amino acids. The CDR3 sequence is CASSQGAVYTEAFF. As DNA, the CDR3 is TGTGCCAGCAGCCAAGGCGCCGTATACACTGAAGCTTTCTTT.

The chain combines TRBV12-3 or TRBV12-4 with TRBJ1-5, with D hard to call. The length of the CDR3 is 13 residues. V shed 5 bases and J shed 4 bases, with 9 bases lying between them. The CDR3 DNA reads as TGTGCCAGCAGTGGTGACACTAATCAGCCCCAGCATTTT. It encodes CASSGDTNQPQHF.

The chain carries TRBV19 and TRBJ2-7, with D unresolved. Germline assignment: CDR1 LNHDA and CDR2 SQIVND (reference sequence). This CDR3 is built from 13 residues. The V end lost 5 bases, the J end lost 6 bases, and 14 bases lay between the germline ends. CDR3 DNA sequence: TGTGCCAGTAGTTACGAAGAGCCGAGCGAGCAGTACTTC. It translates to CASSYEEPSEQYF.

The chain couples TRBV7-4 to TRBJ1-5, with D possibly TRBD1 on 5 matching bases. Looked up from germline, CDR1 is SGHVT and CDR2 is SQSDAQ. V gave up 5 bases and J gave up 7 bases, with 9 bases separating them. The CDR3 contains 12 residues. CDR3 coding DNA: TGTGCCAGCAGCCGGGGGGGACAGCCCCAGCATTTT. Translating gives CASSRGGQPQHF.

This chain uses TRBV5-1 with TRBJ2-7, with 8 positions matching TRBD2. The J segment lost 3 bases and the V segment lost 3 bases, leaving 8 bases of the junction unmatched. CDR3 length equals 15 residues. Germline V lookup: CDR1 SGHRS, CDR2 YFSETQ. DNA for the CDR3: TGCGCCAGCAGCTGGGGGCCCAGCGGGGGCTACGAGCAGTACTTC. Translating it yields CASSWGPSGGYEQYF.